This TCR beta chain was documented in a study of cytomegalovirus exposure and HLA in healthy donors. The V segment lost 2 bases and the J segment 5 bases; nucleotides outside the gene matches: 4. The CDR3 is 14 residues long. The germline gives CDR1 MNHEY, CDR2 SVGAGI. The PCR had 60 Vbeta and 13 Jbeta primers. Data came from immunoSEQ multiplex PCR; TCRdb stores just in-frame clones and leaves some out. The sample yields some 140,000 clones, 80% seen once. The genes are TRBV6-5 and TRBJ1-1, with 8 bases fitting TRBD1. This TCR was recovered from a man aged 25-40 years in good health and CMV-seronegative. The specimen sequenced was PBMCs. The CDR3, as DNA: TGTGCCAGCAGTTACGGACAGGGCCGTACTGAAGCTTTCTTT. Protein sequence: CASSYGQGRTEAFF.